These 2 T cell receptor beta chains share one sample of origin, sequenced in a study of control samples from healthy donors and cancer patients. Assay used: immunoSEQ multiplex PCR; TCRdb lists only in-frame clones, some missing. The sample has 60,000 to 70,000 clones; roughly 85% are singletons. The specimen was blood. These receptors all stem from a man between 35 and 55 years old in good health.

The chain joins TRBV11-2 to TRBJ2-1; TRBD1 might be the D (6 bases). The CDR3 is made up of 16 amino acids. Trimming cost V 1 base and J 4 bases, with 14 bases left between them. Germline CDR1 SGHAT, CDR2 FQNNGV. The CDR3 DNA is TGTGCCAGCAGCTTAGGACCCCGGGACATTTACAATGAGCAGTTCTTC. It codes for CASSLGPRDIYNEQFF.

V and J are TRBV5-1 and TRBJ2-5; 8 bases match TRBD1. Germline values: CDR1 SGHRS, CDR2 YFSETQ. This CDR3 is 15 amino acids long. Losses at the gene ends were 1 base for V and 5 bases for J; bases not matched to a gene: 7. CDR3 region: CASSLRPGGGETQYF. The CDR3 DNA is TGCGCCAGCAGCTTGAGGCCAGGGGGCGGGGAGACCCAGTACTTC.